This T cell receptor beta chain was obtained from a study of spatial heterogeneity in lung cancer. Overall study: The library had UMIs, and each TCR and UMI pair averaged more than ten raw reads.

Every molecule of TCR cDNA had its own unique molecular identifier. TCRdb re-called the 5' RACE reads with MiXCR, one entry per CDR3 protein. The sample carries around 2,700 distinct CDR3 sequences, 1.9% recorded once. V was clipped by 6 bases and J by 0 bases; unmatched bases: 9. This CDR3 has 15 residues. From germline, CDR1 is SGHTS and CDR2 YDEGEE. Time point defined: sample taken at primary tumor resection. Samples came from about 72 TRACERx patients with untreated early-stage lung cancer. The study sequenced unsorted whole RNA from tumor, nontumor lung or frozen PBMC. The input for sequencing was normal lung tissue next to the tumor, taken at surgery. The TCR sequence derives from a male donor with early-stage non-small cell lung cancer. The chain couples TRBV5-8 to TRBJ2-7, with 7 bases that match TRBD1. The DNA of the CDR3 is TGTGCCAGCAAAACCACAGGGGTGGTCTCCTACGAGCAGTACTTC. Its translation is CASKTTGVVSYEQYF. The entire variable domain, with the rest obtained from reference TRBV5-8 and TRBJ2-7, is as follows: EAGVTQSPTHLIKTRGQQATLRCSPISGHTSVYWYQQALGLGLQFLLWYDEGEERNRGNFPPRFSGRQFPNYSSELNVNALELEDSALYLCASKTTGVVSYEQYFGPGTRLTVT.